What follows describes a single TCR beta chain. Its antigen is unknown. Every patient relapsed after autologous stem cell transplantation, and brentuximab vedotin exposure varied. The table came from immunoSEQ multiplex PCR; TCRdb's copy has only in-frame clones and leaves some out. The sample holds about 19,000 clones, around 85% seen once. This CDR3 comprises 12 residues. Trimming removed 1 base from V and 4 bases from J, with 5 bases in between. The germline gives CDR1 SEHNR, CDR2 FQNEAQ (reference sequence). The sample is drawn from a study of PD-1 blockade in classical Hodgkin lymphoma. About the research overall: Every 2 weeks, patients got 3 mg/kg intravenous nivolumab.

Whole-study findings and limits: Factors driving the repertoire differences, possibly disease activity or prior therapy, remain undefined. Newly diagnosed patients reportedly trailed healthy donors in baseline TCR diversity.

The receptor was derived from a human donor with classical Hodgkin lymphoma. Here the sequenced sample was peripheral blood mononuclear cells (PBMCs), taken at baseline. The chain combines TRBV7-9 with TRBJ2-7, with D hard to call. The DNA for the CDR3 is TGTGCCAGCAGCTTAGGCAAATACGAGCAGTACTTC. Its protein product is CASSLGKYEQYF.